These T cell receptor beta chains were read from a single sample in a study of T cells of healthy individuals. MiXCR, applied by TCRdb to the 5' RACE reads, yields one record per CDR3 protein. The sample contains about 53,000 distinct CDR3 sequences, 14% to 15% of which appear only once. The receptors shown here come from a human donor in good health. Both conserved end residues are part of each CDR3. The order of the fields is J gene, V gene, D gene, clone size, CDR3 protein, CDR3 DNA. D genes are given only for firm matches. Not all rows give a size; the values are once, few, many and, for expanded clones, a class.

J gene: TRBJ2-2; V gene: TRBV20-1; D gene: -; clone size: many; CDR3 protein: CSAPPGPAKETGELFF; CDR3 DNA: TGCAGTGCTCCCCCCGGGCCGGCGAAAGAGACCGGGGAGCTGTTTTTT
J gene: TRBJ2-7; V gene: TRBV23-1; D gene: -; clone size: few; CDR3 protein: CASSQGHFYEQYF; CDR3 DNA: TGCGCCAGCAGTCAAGGACACTTCTACGAGCAGTACTTC
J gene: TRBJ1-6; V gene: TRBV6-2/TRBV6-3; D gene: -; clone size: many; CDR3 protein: CASSYDGRNSPLHF; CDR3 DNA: TGTGCCAGCAGTTACGATGGAAGGAATTCACCCCTCCACTTT
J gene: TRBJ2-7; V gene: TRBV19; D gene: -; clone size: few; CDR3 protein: CASSIGEAYEQYF; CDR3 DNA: TGTGCCAGTAGTATCGGGGAGGCGTACGAGCAGTACTTC
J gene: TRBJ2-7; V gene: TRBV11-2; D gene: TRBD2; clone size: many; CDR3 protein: CASRIAGDEQYF; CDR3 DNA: TGTGCCAGCAGGATTGCGGGAGACGAGCAGTACTTC
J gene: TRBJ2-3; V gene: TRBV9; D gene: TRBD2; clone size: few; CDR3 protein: CASSVGLAGLYTDTQYF; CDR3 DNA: TGTGCCAGCAGCGTAGGTCTAGCGGGACTGTACACAGATACGCAGTATTTT
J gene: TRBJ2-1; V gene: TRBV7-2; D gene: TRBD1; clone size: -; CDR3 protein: CASSSYVTGGSYNEQFF; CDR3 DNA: TGTGCCAGCAGCTCCTACGTTACAGGGGGCTCCTACAATGAGCAGTTCTTC
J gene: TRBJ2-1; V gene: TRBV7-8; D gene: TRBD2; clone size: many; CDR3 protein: CASSSIGLAGGGNEQFF; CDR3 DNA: TGTGCCAGCAGCTCAATCGGACTAGCGGGAGGGGGAAATGAGCAGTTCTTC
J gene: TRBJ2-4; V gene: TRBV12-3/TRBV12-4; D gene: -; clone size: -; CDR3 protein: CASSRPTGGENIQYF; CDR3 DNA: TGTGCCAGCAGTCGACCTACAGGGGGGGAAAACATTCAGTACTTC
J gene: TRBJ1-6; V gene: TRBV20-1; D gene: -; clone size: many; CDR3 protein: CSARGAALLYNSPLHF; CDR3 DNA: TGCAGTGCTAGAGGGGCAGCCCTCCTCTATAATTCACCCCTCCACTTT
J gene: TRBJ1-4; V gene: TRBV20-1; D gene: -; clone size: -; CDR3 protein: CSATPETETNEKLFF; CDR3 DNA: TGCAGTGCTACACCCGAGACAGAGACGAATGAAAAACTGTTTTTT
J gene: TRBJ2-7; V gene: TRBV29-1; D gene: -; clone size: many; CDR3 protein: CSVEPQSGRVYF; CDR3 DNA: TGCAGCGTTGAACCTCAATCGGGCAGGGTGTACTTC
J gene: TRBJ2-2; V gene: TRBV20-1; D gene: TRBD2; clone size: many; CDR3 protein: CSATPGLAGTGELFF; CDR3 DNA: TGCAGTGCTACACCGGGACTAGCGGGCACCGGGGAGCTGTTTTTT
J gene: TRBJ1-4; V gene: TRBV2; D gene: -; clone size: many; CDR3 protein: CASRVTGQHNEKLFF; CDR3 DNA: TGTGCCAGCAGAGTAACGGGTCAGCATAATGAAAAACTGTTTTTT
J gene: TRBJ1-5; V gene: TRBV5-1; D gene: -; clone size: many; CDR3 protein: CASSLTGYQPQHF; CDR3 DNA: TGCGCCAGCAGCTTGACGGGTTATCAGCCCCAGCATTTT
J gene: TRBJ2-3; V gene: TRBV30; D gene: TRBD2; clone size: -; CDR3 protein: CAWTVAGGTDTQYF; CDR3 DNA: TGTGCCTGGACCGTAGCGGGGGGTACAGATACGCAGTATTTT
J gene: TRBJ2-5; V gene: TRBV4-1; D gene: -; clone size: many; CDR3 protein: CASSQDWGGEETQYF; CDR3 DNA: TGCGCCAGCAGCCAAGATTGGGGCGGTGAAGAGACCCAGTACTTC
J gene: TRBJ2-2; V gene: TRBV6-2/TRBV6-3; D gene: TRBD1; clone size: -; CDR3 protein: CASSGRTGIGELFF; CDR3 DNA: TGTGCCAGCAGTGGGAGGACAGGGATCGGGGAGCTGTTTTTT
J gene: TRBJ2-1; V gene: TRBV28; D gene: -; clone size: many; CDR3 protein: CASSNNEQFF; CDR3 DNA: TGTGCCAGCAGCAACAATGAGCAGTTCTTC
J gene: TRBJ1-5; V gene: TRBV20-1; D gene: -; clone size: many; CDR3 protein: CSANHLGEGRQPQHF; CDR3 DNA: TGCAGTGCTAACCACCTTGGGGAGGGGAGGCAGCCCCAGCATTTT
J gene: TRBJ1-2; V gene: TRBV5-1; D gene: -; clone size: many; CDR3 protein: CASSLDGSNYGYTF; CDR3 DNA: TGCGCCAGCAGCTTGGACGGATCTAACTATGGCTACACCTTC
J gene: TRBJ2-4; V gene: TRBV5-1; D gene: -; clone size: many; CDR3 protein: CASSLDPENIQYF; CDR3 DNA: TGCGCCAGCAGCTTGGATCCGGAGAACATTCAGTACTTC
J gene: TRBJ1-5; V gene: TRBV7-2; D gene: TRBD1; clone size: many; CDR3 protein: CASSPQGGTGISNQPQHF; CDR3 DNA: TGTGCCAGCAGCCCCCAAGGGGGGACAGGGATATCCAATCAGCCCCAGCATTTT
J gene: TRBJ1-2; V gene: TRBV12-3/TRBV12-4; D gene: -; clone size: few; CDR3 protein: CASSLRGDGYGYTF; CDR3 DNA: TGTGCCAGCAGTTTAAGAGGGGATGGGTATGGCTACACCTTC
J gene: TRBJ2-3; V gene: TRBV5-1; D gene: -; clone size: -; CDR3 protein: CASSLEVTDTQYF; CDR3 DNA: TGCGCCAGCAGCCTAGAAGTCACAGATACGCAGTATTTT
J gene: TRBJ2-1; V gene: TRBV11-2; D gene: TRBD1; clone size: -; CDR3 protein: CASSSSGQGRDEQFF; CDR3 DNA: TGTGCCAGCAGCTCGTCGGGACAGGGAAGGGATGAGCAGTTCTTC
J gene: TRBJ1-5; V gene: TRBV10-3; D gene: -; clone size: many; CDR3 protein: CAISESRADQPQHF; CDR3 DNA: TGTGCCATCAGTGAGTCGAGGGCCGATCAGCCCCAGCATTTT
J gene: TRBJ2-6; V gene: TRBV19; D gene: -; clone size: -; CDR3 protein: CASTASGANVLTF; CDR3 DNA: TGTGCCAGTACGGCGTCTGGGGCCAACGTCCTGACTTTC
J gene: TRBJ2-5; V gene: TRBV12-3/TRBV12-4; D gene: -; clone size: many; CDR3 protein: CASSPGRGSETQYF; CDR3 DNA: TGTGCCAGCAGCCCGGGAAGGGGGTCGGAGACCCAGTACTTC
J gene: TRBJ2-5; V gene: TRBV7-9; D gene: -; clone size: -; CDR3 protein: CASSPPGSETQYF; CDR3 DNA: TGTGCCAGCAGCCCACCAGGGTCAGAGACCCAGTACTTC
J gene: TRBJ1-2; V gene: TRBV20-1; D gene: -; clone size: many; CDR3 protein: CSARARSGGYTF; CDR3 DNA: TGCAGTGCTAGGGCCCGGTCAGGTGGCTACACCTTC
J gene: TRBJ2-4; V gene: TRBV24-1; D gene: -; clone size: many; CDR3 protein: CATSGTGTNIQYF; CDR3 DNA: TGTGCCACCAGTGGTACCGGGACCAACATTCAGTACTTC
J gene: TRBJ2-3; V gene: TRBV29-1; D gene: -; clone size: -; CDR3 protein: CSVRGRGPTDTQYF; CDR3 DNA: TGCAGCGTCCGGGGGCGGGGGCCCACAGATACGCAGTATTTT
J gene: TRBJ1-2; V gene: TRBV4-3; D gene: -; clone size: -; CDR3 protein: CASSQGRGRGGYTF; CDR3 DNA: TGCGCCAGCAGCCAAGGAAGGGGCCGGGGGGGCTACACCTTC
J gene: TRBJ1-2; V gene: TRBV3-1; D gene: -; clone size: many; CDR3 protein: CATLGPQTSGYTF; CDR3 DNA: TGTGCCACCCTAGGGCCCCAAACTTCGGGCTACACCTTC
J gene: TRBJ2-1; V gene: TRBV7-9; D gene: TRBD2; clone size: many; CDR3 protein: CASSFGGRDEQFF; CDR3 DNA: TGTGCCAGCAGCTTCGGTGGGAGGGACGAGCAGTTCTTC
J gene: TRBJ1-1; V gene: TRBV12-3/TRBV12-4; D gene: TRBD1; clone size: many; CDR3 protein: CASSVPGQLHTEAFF; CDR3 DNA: TGTGCCAGCAGTGTCCCGGGACAGCTTCACACTGAAGCTTTCTTT
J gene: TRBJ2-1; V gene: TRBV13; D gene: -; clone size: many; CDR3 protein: CASSFSPSYNEQFF; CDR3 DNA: TGTGCCAGCAGCTTCTCTCCGTCCTACAATGAGCAGTTCTTC
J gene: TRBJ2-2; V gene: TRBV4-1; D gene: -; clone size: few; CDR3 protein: CASSPQESNTGELFF; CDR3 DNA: TGCGCCAGCAGCCCCCAGGAATCGAACACCGGGGAGCTGTTTTTT
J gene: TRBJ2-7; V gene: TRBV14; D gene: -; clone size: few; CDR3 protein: CASSAHSYEQYF; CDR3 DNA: TGTGCCAGCAGCGCTCACTCCTACGAGCAGTACTTC
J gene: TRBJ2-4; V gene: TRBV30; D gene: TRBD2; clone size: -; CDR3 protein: CAWKSLAGASPDIQYF; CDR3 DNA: TGTGCCTGGAAATCACTAGCGGGGGCCTCCCCCGATATTCAGTACTTC
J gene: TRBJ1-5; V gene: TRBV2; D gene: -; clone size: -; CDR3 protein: CASSVDLSLGQPQHF; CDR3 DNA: TGTGCCAGCAGTGTCGACCTAAGCTTAGGTCAGCCCCAGCATTTT
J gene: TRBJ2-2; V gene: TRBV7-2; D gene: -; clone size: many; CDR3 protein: CASSLDSGSANTGELFF; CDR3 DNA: TGTGCCAGCAGCTTAGATTCCGGCTCCGCGAACACCGGGGAGCTGTTTTTT
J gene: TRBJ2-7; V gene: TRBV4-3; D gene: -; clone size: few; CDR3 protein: CASSQTHSAGEQYF; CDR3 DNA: TGCGCCAGCAGCCAAACGCATTCGGCGGGTGAGCAGTACTTC
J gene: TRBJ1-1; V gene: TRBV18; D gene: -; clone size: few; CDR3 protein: CASSPGTNRVTEAFF; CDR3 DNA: TGTGCCAGCTCACCGGGGACGAACAGGGTTACTGAAGCTTTCTTT
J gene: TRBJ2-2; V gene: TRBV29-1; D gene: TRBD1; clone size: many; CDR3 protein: CSVRGTGDAGELFF; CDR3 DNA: TGCAGCGTCCGGGGGACAGGGGATGCCGGGGAGCTGTTTTTT
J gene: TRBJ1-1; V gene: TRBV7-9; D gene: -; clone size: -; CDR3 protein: CASSLTGQAMNTEAFF; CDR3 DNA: TGTGCCAGCAGCCTAACAGGGCAGGCCATGAACACTGAAGCTTTCTTT
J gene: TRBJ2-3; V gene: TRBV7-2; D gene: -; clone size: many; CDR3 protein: CASSLDSRTDTQYF; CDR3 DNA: TGTGCCAGCAGCTTAGACTCACGCACAGATACGCAGTATTTT
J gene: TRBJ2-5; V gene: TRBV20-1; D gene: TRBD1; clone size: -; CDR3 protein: CSARARDRLQETQYF; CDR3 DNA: TGCAGTGCTAGAGCGAGGGACAGGCTCCAAGAGACCCAGTACTTC